The present TCR beta chain was sequenced within a study of blood T cell repertoires in COVID-19. Whole-study context: Acute and convalescent COVID-19 samples came from the United States, Italy and Spain. From T cells, B-cell-depleted T cells, or PBMCs came the material, which was cDNA or gDNA.

Patients from Seattle were sampled longitudinally, starting during active infection. Original methodology: From reference gene primer amplification, estimates of nucleated cell counts were derived. Assay: immunoSEQ multiplex PCR; the TCRdb copy retains only in-frame clones and omits some. Clone size and V and J calls were adopted from that table, with D and trimming inferred from the DNA. Of around 130,000 clones listed, around 83% are singletons. The V end lost 0 bases, the J end lost 6 bases, and 13 bases lay between the germline ends. Germline CDR1 SGHNT, CDR2 YYREEE (reference sequence). This CDR3 contains 15 residues.

The TCR originated in a man younger than 45 with COVID-19, enrolled during active disease. This chain joins TRBV5-4 and TRBJ2-1; TRBD2 might be the D (5 bases). Sequenced sample: peripheral blood. CDR3 residues: CASSLASPTRNEQFF. CDR3 nucleotide sequence: TGTGCCAGCAGCTTGGCTAGCCCGACGCGCAATGAGCAGTTCTTC.